Detailed here is one TCR beta chain. Its target is not known. These data belong to a study of glioma-infiltrating T cells after dendritic cell vaccination. Background on the study: Samples are from glioblastoma patients in Phase I and II dendritic cell vaccine trials. Study conclusions and caveats: Higher TCR clonality did not directly relate to longer survival.

All glioblastoma patients lacked an isocitrate dehydrogenase mutation. TCRB CDR3 was amplified from 2 ug genomic DNA or less. The data were produced by immunoSEQ multiplex PCR, yet TCRdb's version contains in-frame clones alone and is incomplete. There are fewer than 85,000 clones in the sample; about four fifths occur only once, and around 1.9% lies in the top ten. Sequencing used blood, obtained before dendritic cell vaccination. This sequence was found in a human donor with glioblastoma.

The CDR3 DNA follows: TGCAGCGTTGAGAGTCAGCAGGTCCTTGATACGCAGTATTTT. Translation: CSVESQQVLDTQYF. This sequence joins TRBV29-1 and TRBJ2-3, with D unclear. V was pared by 3 bases and J by 6 bases, with 16 bases between. The CDR3 length is 14 residues. In germline, CDR1 is SQVTM, CDR2 ANQGSEA.